Detailed here is one T cell receptor beta chain. This table comes from immunoSEQ multiplex PCR, and its TCRdb copy is limited to in-frame clones, with some not included. The repertoire holds around 300,000 clones, with 85% to 90% as singletons. V lost 0 bases, J lost 1 base, and 10 bases lay in between. The germline V gene encodes CDR1 SGHRS and CDR2 YFSETQ. The CDR3 length is 15 residues. These data come from a study of blood T cell repertoires in COVID-19. V is TRBV5-1 and J is TRBJ1-1; D might be TRBD1 (6 bases). The material sequenced was PBMCs or T cells enriched from blood (not recorded which). This TCR was sampled from a woman under 30 who had recovered from COVID-19. CDR3 protein: CASSLGQVKNTEAFF. The CDR3 DNA sequence: TGCGCCAGCAGCTTGGGACAGGTCAAGAACACTGAAGCTTTCTTT. Full variable domain (rest looked up from reference TRBV5-1 and TRBJ1-1): KAGVTQTPRYLIKTRGQQVTLSCSPISGHRSVSWYQQTPGQGLQFLFEYFSETQRNKGNFPGRFSGRQFSNSRSEMNVSTLELGDSALYLCASSLGQVKNTEAFFGQGTRLTVV.